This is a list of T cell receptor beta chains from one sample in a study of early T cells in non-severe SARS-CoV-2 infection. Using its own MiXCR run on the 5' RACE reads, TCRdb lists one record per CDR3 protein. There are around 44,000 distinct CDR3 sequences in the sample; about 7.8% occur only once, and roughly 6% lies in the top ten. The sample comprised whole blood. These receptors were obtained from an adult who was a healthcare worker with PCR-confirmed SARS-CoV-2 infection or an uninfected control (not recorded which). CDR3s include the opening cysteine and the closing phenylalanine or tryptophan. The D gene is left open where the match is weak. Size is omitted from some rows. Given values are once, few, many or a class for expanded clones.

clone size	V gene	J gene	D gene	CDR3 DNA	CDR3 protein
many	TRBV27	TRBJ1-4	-	TGTGCCAGCAGTCTTGACGGGACAACTAATGAAAAACTGTTTTTT	CASSLDGTTNEKLFF
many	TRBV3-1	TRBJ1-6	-	TGTGCCAGCAGCCCATGGGGGACAAAAGCCGTTAATTCACCCCTCCACTTT	CASSPWGTKAVNSPLHF
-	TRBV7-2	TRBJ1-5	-	TGTGCCAGCAGCTTAGATCTTGGGGCAGGTCAGCCCCAGCATTTT	CASSLDLGAGQPQHF
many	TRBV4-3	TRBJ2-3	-	TGCGCCAGCAGCCAAGCCGTAGGAGATACGCAGTATTTT	CASSQAVGDTQYF
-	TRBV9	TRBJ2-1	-	TGTGCCAGCAGCGTAAGGCAGGGCGGAACTACCAATGAGCAGTTCTTC	CASSVRQGGTTNEQFF
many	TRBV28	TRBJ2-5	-	TGTGCCAGCAGTTCCCCTGATTCCGAGACCCAGTACTTC	CASSSPDSETQYF
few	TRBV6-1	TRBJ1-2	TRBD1	TGTGCCAGCAGTGAAGCGGGGACAGGCGACTATGGCTACACCTTC	CASSEAGTGDYGYTF
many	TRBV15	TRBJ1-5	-	TGTGCCACCAGCAGAGACGGAGATCAGCCCCAGCATTTT	CATSRDGDQPQHF
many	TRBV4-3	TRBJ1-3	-	TGCGCCAGCAGCCAAGACAGGTCTGGAAACACCATATATTTT	CASSQDRSGNTIYF
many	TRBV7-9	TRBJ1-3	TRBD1	TGTGCCAGCAGCTTCGCCGGGACAGGGCCTCTCGGCGAAAACACCATATATTTT	CASSFAGTGPLGENTIYF
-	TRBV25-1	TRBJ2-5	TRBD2	TGTGCCAGCCTCTTAGCGGGGGGGCCCCAAGAGACCCAGTACTTC	CASLLAGGPQETQYF
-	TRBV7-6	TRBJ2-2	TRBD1	TGTGCCAGCAGCTACAGGGGGAACACCGGGGAGCTGTTTTTT	CASSYRGNTGELFF
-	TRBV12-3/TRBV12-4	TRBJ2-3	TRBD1	TGTGCCAGCAGTATGGACAGGAGCACAGATACGCAGTATTTT	CASSMDRSTDTQYF
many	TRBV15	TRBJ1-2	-	TGTGCCACCAGCGGGATGAGGATGGGCTATGGCTACACCTTC	CATSGMRMGYGYTF
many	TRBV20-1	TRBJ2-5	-	TGCAGTGCTCAACAAAACCAAGAGACCCAGTACTTC	CSAQQNQETQYF
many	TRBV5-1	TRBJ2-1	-	TGCGCCAGCAGCTTGGGCCACCGGAACTACAATGAGCAGTTCTTC	CASSLGHRNYNEQFF
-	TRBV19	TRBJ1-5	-	TGTGCCAGTAGTATGGACAGCTACAATCAGCCCCAGCATTTT	CASSMDSYNQPQHF
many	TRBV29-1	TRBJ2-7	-	TGCAGCGTACAGGGCACCACCTACGAGCAGTACTTC	CSVQGTTYEQYF
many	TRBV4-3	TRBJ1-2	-	TGCGCCAGCAGCCAAGAACCTAGAAACTATGGCTACACCTTC	CASSQEPRNYGYTF
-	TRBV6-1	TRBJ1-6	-	TGTGCCAGCAGTGAAGTGGGGCAGAGTAATTCACCCCTCCACTTT	CASSEVGQSNSPLHF
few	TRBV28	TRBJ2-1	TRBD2	TGTGCCAGCAGTCCCCCGGGACTAGCCGCCTACAATGAGCAGTTCTTC	CASSPPGLAAYNEQFF
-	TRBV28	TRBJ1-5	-	TGTGCCAGCAGAGCACAGGGAGGGGGCAATCAGCCCCAGCATTTT	CASRAQGGGNQPQHF
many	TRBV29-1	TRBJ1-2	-	TGCAGCGCGGGGGGAACTTGGGGCTATGGCTACACCTTC	CSAGGTWGYGYTF
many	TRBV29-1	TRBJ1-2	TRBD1	TGCAGCGTTGACCTGGGGACAGGGGGTTATGGCTACACCTTC	CSVDLGTGGYGYTF
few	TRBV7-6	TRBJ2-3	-	TGTGCCAGCAGCTCGCCTGAACTAGGAGATACGCAGTATTTT	CASSSPELGDTQYF
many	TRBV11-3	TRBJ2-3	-	TGTGCCAGCAGCTTAGTTACGACAGATACGCAGTATTTT	CASSLVTTDTQYF